This T cell receptor beta chain was captured in a study of T cell responses to AZD1222 COVID-19 vaccine. On this clone: Its antigen remains unknown.

Clones were read by immunoSEQ multiplex PCR, and TCRdb kept only the in-frame ones, dropping some. The sample lists more than 85,000 clones; approximately 88% were seen once. Regarding the study as a whole: Distributed over spike, vaccine-associated CD4 TCRs predominated at 160-218 and 743-854. Donors were largely white British and mainly female; clonal diversity was possibly underestimated. Recipients of AZD1222 seropositive at baseline numbered only 6 or 7.

This CDR3 contains 15 residues. Germline CDR1 and CDR2: SNHLY and FYNNEI. V lost 4 bases and J lost 6, with 19 bases in between. This chain links TRBV2 with TRBJ2-7; tentative D call: TRBD1 (6 bases). The sequence was collected from an adult in good health. The sample consisted of peripheral blood, taken on day 0 of MenACWY control vaccination. The CDR3 DNA is TGTGCCAGCAGTGGGGTCGTCAGCCTGGGGGCCGAGCAGTACTTC. Amino acids: CASSGVVSLGAEQYF.